The present TCR beta chain was sequenced within a study of CD8+ T cells in alopecia areata. Study results and limitations: How baseline CD8+ expansion relates to response remains uncertain (there was one nonresponder). Unlike in mice, where it was clearer, TCR sharing across patients was less clear, possibly HLA-related.

V lost 3 bases and J lost 7, with 15 bases in between. The length of the CDR3 is 14 residues. CDR1 and CDR2 (germline): GTSNPN, SVGIG (reference sequence). Noted treatment: oral pan-JAK inhibitor, 5-10 mg twice daily. It was cDNA, reverse transcribed from extracted RNA, that served as the sequencing template. TCRdb's copy holds only in-frame clones and misses some; the assay was immunoSEQ multiplex PCR. The sample shows 150,000 to 200,000 clones, approximately 61% of them seen only once. Of note for this clone: Its antigen is as yet unknown.

The sample consisted of CD4+ T cells sorted from blood, taken at week 24, from a patient treated with tofacitinib. This chain links TRBV30 with TRBJ1-4, with a tentative D call TRBD1 (5 bases). The clonotype originates from a human donor with alopecia areata. DNA for the CDR3: TGTGCCTGGAGGGGGCCTCCTGGGGGTGAAAAACTGTTTTTT. Amino acid sequence: CAWRGPPGGEKLFF.